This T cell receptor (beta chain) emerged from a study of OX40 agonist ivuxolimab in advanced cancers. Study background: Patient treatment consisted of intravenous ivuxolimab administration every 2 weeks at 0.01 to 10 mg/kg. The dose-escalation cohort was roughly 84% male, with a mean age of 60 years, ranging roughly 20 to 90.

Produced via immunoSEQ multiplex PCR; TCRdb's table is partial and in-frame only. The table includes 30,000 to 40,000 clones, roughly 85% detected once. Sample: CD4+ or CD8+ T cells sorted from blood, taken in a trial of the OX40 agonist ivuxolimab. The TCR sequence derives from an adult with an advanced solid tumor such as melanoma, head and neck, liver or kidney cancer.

CDR3 protein: CASSSETGSSYEQYF. The CDR3 coding sequence is TGTGCCAGCAGCTCGGAGACGGGTAGCTCCTACGAGCAGTACTTC. The chain joins TRBV7-6 to TRBJ2-7; no definite D call. CDR3 length: 15 residues. V dropped 4 bases and J dropped 0 bases, with 13 bases sitting between them. Looked up from germline, CDR1 is SGHVS and CDR2 is FNYEAQ.